One sample yielded the 22 T cell receptor beta chains listed below, sequenced in a study of T cell responses to AZD1222 COVID-19 vaccine. The table came from immunoSEQ multiplex PCR; TCRdb's copy has only in-frame clones and leaves some out. Among about 120,000 clones listed, 88% were seen once. The sequencing used peripheral blood, collected on day 0 of AZD1222 vaccination. These receptors originate from an adult in good health.

This clone was detected a few times. The rearrangement joins TRBV19 to TRBJ2-3; D is unclear. CDR1 and CDR2 (germline): LNHDA, SQIVND (reference sequence). Trimming stripped 5 bases from V and 5 bases from J, with 8 bases between. The CDR3 extends over 12 amino acids. The CDR3, as DNA: TGTGCCAGTAGTCGAGACCAAGATACGCAGTATTTT. Its protein is CASSRDQDTQYF.

V and J are TRBV6-5 and TRBJ1-6; D is unclear. The CDR3 has 14 amino acids. The germline gives CDR1 MNHEY, CDR2 SVGAGI. The V gene lost 6 bases and the J gene lost 5 bases, with 11 bases spanning the gap. CDR3 bases: TGTGCCAGCAGGGTATACGGGGATAATTCACCCCTCCACTTT. Its protein is CASRVYGDNSPLHF.

The chain links TRBV7-9 to TRBJ1-1, with a weak D call TRBD1 (6 bases). The CDR3 covers 17 residues. V was cut by 5 bases and J by 2 bases, with 21 bases left in between. Germline loops: CDR1 SEHNR, CDR2 FQNEAQ (reference sequence). The CDR3 is CASSPEGGFPHNTEAFF. The CDR3 bases are TGTGCCAGCAGCCCAGAAGGGGGTTTTCCTCATAACACTGAAGCTTTCTTT. The whole variable domain, filled in from reference TRBV7-9 and TRBJ1-1, reads DTGVSQNPRHKITKRGQNVTFRCDPISEHNRLYWYRQTLGQGPEFLTYFQNEAQLEKSRLLSDRFSAERPKGSFSTLEIQRTEQGDSAMYLCASSPEGGFPHNTEAFFGQGTRLTVV.

This rearrangement joins TRBV29-1 to TRBJ1-1, with D possibly TRBD1 on 6 matching bases. CDR3 size: 12 residues. Germline assignment: CDR1 SQVTM and CDR2 ANQGSEA. Trimming left V 4 bases short and J 4 bases short, with 10 bases between. This CDR3 reads CSVGTVSTEAFF. CDR3 bases: TGCAGCGTTGGGACAGTTTCCACTGAAGCTTTCTTT.

The chain is built from TRBV5-8 and TRBJ1-5; no clear D. This CDR3 has 14 residues. Germline CDR1 is SGHTS and CDR2 is YDEGEE. V was trimmed by 5 bases and J by 1 base, leaving 10 bases between them. The CDR3, as DNA: TGTGCCAGCAGTGGGAGGGCGAGCAATCAGCCCCAGCATTTT. This sequence encodes CASSGRASNQPQHF.

This clone occurred once. The rearrangement uses TRBV6-5 and TRBJ1-2, with 7 nucleotides matching TRBD1. The CDR3 extends over 14 amino acids. V trimming: 6 bases; J trimming: 4 bases; junction bases outside the gene matches: 8. CDR1 is MNHEY and CDR2 is SVGAGI in the germline V gene. Here the CDR3 reads CASSQVGTVYGYTF. The CDR3 DNA reads as TGTGCCAGCAGCCAGGTGGGGACAGTCTATGGCTACACCTTC.

This chain uses TRBV14 with TRBJ1-1; D ambiguous. V was shortened by 5 bases and J by 6 bases, with 16 bases between the two germline ends. The CDR3 consists of 14 residues. The germline V gene has CDR1 SGHDN and CDR2 FVKESK. The CDR3 nucleotides read TGTGCCAGCAGCGCCGGGTCTGTTCTCTCTGAAGCTTTCTTT. It encodes CASSAGSVLSEAFF. Variable domain in full (rest from reference TRBV14 and TRBJ1-1): EAGVTQFPSHSVIEKGQTVTLRCDPISGHDNLYWYRRVMGKEIKFLLHFVKESKQDESGMPNNRFLAERTGGTYSTLKVQPAELEDSGVYFCASSAGSVLSEAFFGQGTRLTVV.

The chain joins TRBV18 to TRBJ2-7; 7 bases are a match to TRBD1. Looked up from germline, CDR1 is KGHSH and CDR2 is LQKENI. The junction had 9 bases not matched to a gene; V was cut back by 1 base and J by 6 bases. The length of the CDR3 is 15 residues. DNA of the CDR3: TGTGCCAGCTCACCACAGAGTGAAGGGGGCCCCGAGCAGTACTTC. Residues: CASSPQSEGGPEQYF.

J is TRBJ1-6 and V is TRBV5-6; D gene ambiguous. This CDR3 is built from 14 residues. Germline-derived CDR1 and CDR2 are SGHDT and YYEEEE. V dropped 2 bases and J dropped 7 bases, with 10 bases sitting between them. The CDR3 here is CASSLGRGNSPLHF. In nucleotides, the CDR3 is TGTGCCAGCAGCTTAGGCAGAGGCAATTCACCCCTCCACTTT. Together with reference TRBV5-6 and TRBJ1-6, the CDR3 gives the full variable domain: DAGVTQSPTHLIKTRGQQVTLRCSPKSGHDTVSWYQQALGQGPQFIFQYYEEEERQRGNFPDRFSGHQFPNYSSELNVNALLLGDSALYLCASSLGRGNSPLHFGNGTRLTVT.

This clone showed up just a few times. As DNA, the CDR3 is TGTGCCAGTAGTTGGGTAACAGGCAATCAGCCCCAGCATTTT. Its translation is CASSWVTGNQPQHF. The gene calls are TRBV19 and TRBJ1-5; D uncertain. CDR3 length: 14 amino acids. Germline V gene data show CDR1 as LNHDA and CDR2 as SQIVND (reference sequence). The V end was cut by 5 bases, the J end by 2 bases, with 10 bases between.

This rearrangement joins TRBV5-5 to TRBJ1-1, with 9 bases that match TRBD1. CDR1 is SGHKS and CDR2 is YYEKEE in the germline V gene (reference sequence). CDR3 length: 14 amino acids. The V segment lost 4 bases and the J segment 3 bases; nucleotides outside the gene matches: 4. This CDR3 reads CASSRQGGDTEAFF. CDR3 sequence (DNA): TGTGCCAGCAGCAGACAGGGGGGGGACACTGAAGCTTTCTTT.

The genes are TRBV2 and TRBJ1-5; D ambiguous. Germline V lookup: CDR1 SNHLY, CDR2 FYNNEI. The CDR3 contains 16 residues. Trimming took off 5 bases at V and 3 bases at J, with 17 bases between the two ends. CDR3 DNA sequence: TGTGCCAGCAGTCATAGGGAGGGCCTCCTCAATCAGCCCCAGCATTTT. Amino acids: CASSHREGLLNQPQHF.

The gene calls are TRBV10-2 and TRBJ2-2; no definite D call. Trimming took off 5 bases at V and 6 bases at J, with 4 bases between the two ends. The germline V gene has CDR1 WSHSY and CDR2 SAAADI. The CDR3 runs to 11 residues. In DNA form, the CDR3 reads TGCGCCAGCAGTTTTGCCGGGGAGCTGTTTTTT. Translation: CASSFAGELFF.

The chain recombines TRBV6-5 with TRBJ1-2; D not resolved. Germline CDR1 and CDR2: MNHEY and SVGAGI. V gave up 0 bases and J gave up 10 bases, with 15 bases separating them. The CDR3 extends over 14 amino acids. CDR3 nucleotides: TGTGCCAGCAGTTACTCGGCGACGGCTTTCGACTACACCTTC. This codes for CASSYSATAFDYTF.

This chain uses TRBV11-1 with TRBJ1-1; 8 bases fit TRBD1. V lost 5 bases to trimming and J lost 3 bases; unmatched junction nucleotides: 8. The germline CDR1 and CDR2 sequences are SGHAT and FQDESV (reference sequence). The CDR3 runs 15 residues. The DNA of the CDR3 is TGTGCCAGCAGCCCCCGGGACAGGAGATACACTGAAGCTTTCTTT. Translating gives CASSPRDRRYTEAFF.

This chain joins TRBV15 and TRBJ2-7; D gene unclear. The V end lost 0 bases, the J end lost 3 bases, and 9 bases lay between the germline ends. This CDR3 contains 14 residues. From germline, CDR1 is LNHNV and CDR2 YYDKDF (reference sequence). This CDR3 is CATSRDRSYYEQYF. CDR3 nucleotides: TGTGCCACCAGCAGAGATAGGTCATACTACGAGCAGTACTTC.

The chain recombines TRBV5-4 with TRBJ2-7; 7 bases map to TRBD2. The V segment lost 4 bases and the J segment 5 bases; nucleotides outside the gene matches: 12. Germline V gene data show CDR1 as SGHNT and CDR2 as YYREEE (reference sequence). This CDR3 region has 15 residues. The CDR3 coding sequence is TGTGCCAGCAGCCTCCCTGGTGGCGGGAGCGACGAGCAGTACTTC. Residues: CASSLPGGGSDEQYF.

The rearrangement uses TRBV30 and TRBJ1-3, with 7 bases that match TRBD1. The CDR3 loop spans 16 amino acids. Per the germline V gene, CDR1 is GTSNPN and CDR2 is SVGIG (reference sequence). V was pared by 3 bases and J by 0 bases, with 8 bases of the junction left unmatched. CDR3 residues: CAWRRDSILSGNTIYF. DNA for the CDR3: TGTGCCTGGAGGAGGGACAGTATACTCTCTGGAAACACCATATATTTT.

This clone was observed once. The V call is TRBV2, the J call TRBJ2-7, with D unresolved. The length of the CDR3 is 12 residues. Trimming removed 1 base from V and 5 bases from J, with 6 bases in between. Looked up from germline, CDR1 is SNHLY and CDR2 is FYNNEI. The CDR3 nucleotides read TGTGCCAGCAGTGAAGGGTCCCACGAGCAGTACTTC. Protein sequence: CASSEGSHEQYF.

V usage is TRBV6-5 and J usage is TRBJ2-3, with 7 bases identical to TRBD2. V shed 4 bases, J shed 2 bases, and the junction held 6 bases outside the gene matches. There are 15 residues in the CDR3. Germline-derived CDR1 and CDR2 are MNHEY and SVGAGI. The CDR3, as DNA: TGTGCCAGCAGTTCCTTCAGCGGGAACACAGATACGCAGTATTTT. The encoded protein is CASSSFSGNTDTQYF.

V usage is TRBV30 and J usage is TRBJ1-1; D remains unclear. Germline CDR1 and CDR2: GTSNPN and SVGIG (reference sequence). The CDR3 spans 13 residues. The V end lost 3 bases, the J end lost 6 bases, and 14 bases lay between the germline ends. In DNA, the CDR3 is TGTGCCTGGAGGGCCGGGGTCCCAGCTGAAGCTTTCTTT. Its translation: CAWRAGVPAEAFF.

The chain links TRBV10-3 to TRBJ1-6, with D possibly TRBD1 on 5 matching bases. This CDR3 contains 12 residues. Germline CDR1 reads ENHRY; CDR2 reads SYGVKD. V was pared by 4 bases and J by 14 bases, with 12 bases between. The CDR3 sequence: CAISVQGSTLHF. The CDR3 nucleotides read TGTGCCATCAGTGTTCAGGGCTCGACCCTCCACTTT.